The 22 T cell receptor beta chains reported below all come from one sample, sequenced in a study of CD8+ T cells in alopecia areata. RNA was extracted and reverse transcribed into cDNA as the sequencing template. The table came from immunoSEQ multiplex PCR; TCRdb's copy has only in-frame clones and leaves some out. The table records 200,000 to 300,000 clones without singletons, the ten largest covering 0.9% to 1.5%. Researchers sorted pooled cutaneous lymph node cells on the basis of CD4, CD8alpha, NKG2D, NKG2ACE and other markers. Sample: CD4+ T cells sorted from a lymph node. These receptors were collected from a C3H/HeJ mouse with alopecia areata. The strain's MHC haplotype is H2-k.

This clone was detected only a few times. The listed genes are named as in mouse. The read terminates 4 residues ahead of where the CDR3 ends, so the germline J gene completes it. This sequence joins TRBV19 and TRBJ2-7; 10 nucleotides match TRBD2. This CDR3 region has 13 residues. The junction had 2 bases not matched to a gene; V was cut back by 6 bases and J by 2 bases. Germline assignment: CDR1 FNHDT and CDR2 SITEND (reference sequence). The part of the CDR3 DNA that was read is TGTGCCAGCAAGACTGGGGGGACCTAT. This encodes CASKTGGTY. The full CDR3 is CASKTGGTYEQYF.

Worth noting for this clone: Mouse names are used for the genes. The CDR3 end lies 4 residues beyond the end of the read and is filled in from the germline J gene. The chain carries TRBV19 and TRBJ2-1; perhaps TRBD1 as D (6 bases). The V gene's germline CDR1 is FNHDT and CDR2 SITEND (reference sequence). Trimming pared 4 bases from V and 0 bases from J, leaving 14 bases between. The CDR3 has 16 residues. The part of the CDR3 DNA that was read is TGTGCCAGCAGTTCCCCGGGACAAAATAACTATGCT. Residues: CASSSPGQNNYA. The entire CDR3 protein is CASSSPGQNNYAEQFF.

This clone was found a few times. Germline and genes here are mouse. From the germline J gene comes the end of the CDR3, since the read stops 4 residues before it. This rearrangement joins TRBV14 to TRBJ2-5; 8 bases match TRBD2. V gave up 1 base and J gave up 1 base; unmatched junction bases: 5. Germline V CDR1 and CDR2: SGHDT, FRDEAV. The CDR3 is 16 amino acids. CDR3 region: CASSFGGGADQDTQYF. Partial CDR3 DNA: TGTGCCAGCAGTTTCGGGGGGGGCGCGGACCAAGAC.

In this sample, this clone turned up a few times. Gene labels here are mouse ones. The CDR3 end falls 4 residues outside the read, so it is completed with the germline J gene. The rearrangement joins TRBV13-1 to TRBJ2-2; 8 bases align to TRBD2. Losses at the gene ends were 1 base for V and 0 bases for J; bases not matched to a gene: 5. Germline V gene data show CDR1 as NSHNY and CDR2 as SYGAGN. The length of the CDR3 is 17 residues. CDR3 DNA, as far as it was read: TGTGCCAGCAGTGATCTGCTGGGGGGCGCAAACACCGGG. This codes for CASSDLLGGANTG. The whole CDR3 reads CASSDLLGGANTGQLYF.

Points on this clone: The listed genes are named as in mouse. The read falls 4 residues short of the CDR3 end, and the missing part is taken from the germline J gene. The sample has other DNA sequences that encode this CDR3 too. The V gene is TRBV19, the J gene TRBJ2-5; no clear D gene. CDR1 FNHDT and CDR2 SITEND come from the germline V gene (reference sequence). Trimming pared 1 base from V and 3 bases from J, leaving 6 bases between. The CDR3 is made up of 13 amino acids. This CDR3 reads CASSIRQQDTQYF. The CDR3 bases that were read are TGTGCCAGCAGTATACGCCAGCAAGAC.

A remark on this clone: These gene names are mouse names. The missing CDR3 end, 4 residues past where the read stops, is filled in from the germline J gene. This chain uses TRBV1 with TRBJ1-2; possibly TRBD1 for D (6 bases). The length of the CDR3 is 13 residues. The germline CDR1 and CDR2 sequences are NSQYPW and LRSPGD (reference sequence). The CDR3 protein is CTCSAWQGPDYTF. The part of the CDR3 DNA that was read is TGCACCTGCAGTGCATGGCAGGGGCCC.

This clone was seen only a few times. Gene names are the mouse ones. The read halts 4 residues ahead of the CDR3 end, with the missing end drawn from the germline J gene. The chain links TRBV13-2 to TRBJ2-7; 7 bases line up with TRBD1. Germline trimming cut 3 bases from V and 0 bases from J; bases unmatched to any gene: 6. The CDR3 has 15 residues. CDR1 is NNHNN, CDR2 SYGAGS, per germline (reference sequence). CDR3 sequence: CASGGKTGSSYEQYF. The sequenced CDR3 bases are TGTGCCAGCGGTGGGAAGACAGGGAGCTCCTAT.

As to this clone: The gene names here belong to mouse. The observed sequence ends 4 residues before the CDR3 terminus, with the missing tail filled in from the germline J gene. The chain carries TRBV17 and TRBJ2-2, with 9 bases aligning to TRBD2. CDR1 and CDR2 from the germline V gene are MNHDT and YYDKIL. V dropped 6 bases and J dropped 0; count of bases not matched to a gene: 2. The CDR3 is 15 amino acids. The CDR3 reads CASRLGGANTGQLYF. CDR3 DNA (partial): TGTGCTAGCAGGCTGGGGGGGGCAAACACCGGG. The whole variable domain, filled in from reference TRBV17 and TRBJ2-2, reads DTTVKQNPRYKLARVGKPVNLICSQTMNHDTMYWYQKKPNQAPKLLLFYYDKILNREADTFEKFQSSRPNNSFCSLYIGSAGLEYSAMYLCASRLGGANTGQLYFGEGSKLTVL.

This clone was counted between two and nine times. A much larger clone differs from this one at a single base, so this may be a read error. Gene names follow the mouse nomenclature. With the read ending 4 residues before the CDR3 end, the germline J gene is used to fill in that end. The chain is built from TRBV13-3 and TRBJ1-2, with a tentative D call TRBD1 (5 bases). This CDR3 has 13 residues. CDR1 is NNHDY and CDR2 is SYVADS in the germline V gene. This CDR3 is CASRDDRNSDYTF. The covered CDR3 bases are TGTGCCAGCAGGGATGACAGAAACTCC.

Worth noting for this clone: These gene names are mouse names. The read falls 4 residues short of the CDR3 end, and the missing part is taken from the germline J gene. The chain is built from TRBV1 and TRBJ2-7, with D perhaps TRBD1 (5 bases). This CDR3 is 11 amino acids long. CDR1 is NSQYPW and CDR2 is LRSPGD in the germline V gene (reference sequence). The CDR3 protein is CTCEDKYEQYF. The sequenced part of the CDR3 DNA is TGCACCTGCGAGGACAAGTAT.

This clone was detected only a few times. Gene names follow the mouse nomenclature. The DNA ends 4 residues before the CDR3 does, and the rest of the CDR3 is filled in from the germline J gene. Different DNA sequences within this sample yield the same CDR3. V gene TRBV31 combines with J gene TRBJ2-5; D is possibly TRBD1 (6 bases). This CDR3 comprises 12 residues. Per germline, CDR1 GKSSPN and CDR2 SITVG. CDR3: CAWSLRGDTQYF. The sequenced part of the CDR3 DNA is TGTGCCTGGAGTCTCAGGGGAGAC. Variable domain in full (rest from reference TRBV31 and TRBJ2-5): AQTIHQWPVAEIKAVGSPLSLGCTIKGKSSPNLYWYWQATGGTLQQLFYSITVGQVESVVQLNLSASRPKDDQFILSTEKLLLSHSGFYLCAWSLRGDTQYFGPGTRLLVL.

Concerning this clone itself: The gene names given are mouse names. With the read ending 4 residues before the CDR3 end, the germline J gene is used to fill in that end. The gene calls are TRBV31 and TRBJ1-1; D gene uncertain. Germline V gene sequence: CDR1 GKSSPN, CDR2 SITVG. Deletions cut 1 base from V and 3 bases from J, with 6 bases between. This CDR3 is 12 amino acids long. This chain's CDR3 is CAWSQADTEVFF. The covered CDR3 bases are TGTGCCTGGAGTCAGGCAGACACA.

Worth noting for this clone: The germline and genes are mouse ones. This sample also contains other DNA sequences that code for the same CDR3. CDR3 DNA, as far as it was read: TGTGCTAGCAGTAGAGACAGGGGATGGACA. Encoded protein: CASSRDRGWT. The full CDR3 reads CASSRDRGWTEVFF. This sequence joins TRBV17 and TRBJ1-1; D is perhaps TRBD1 (6 bases). The CDR3 end lies 4 residues beyond the end of the read and is filled in from the germline J gene. Looked up from germline, CDR1 is MNHDT and CDR2 is YYDKIL. The length of the CDR3 is 14 residues.

This clone came up a few times. The listed genes are named as in mouse. Sequencing ends 4 residues short of the CDR3 end; the germline J gene provides the rest. The rearrangement uses TRBV5 and TRBJ2-5; the match to TRBD1 covers 8 bases. The V gene end was trimmed by 0 bases and the J gene end by 1 base; junction bases not matched to a gene: 9. Germline V gene lookup returns CDR1 LGHNA and CDR2 YNLKQL (reference sequence). The CDR3 is 18 amino acids. The CDR3 loop reads CASSQDWGRGRDQDTQYF. CDR3 DNA (partial): TGTGCCAGCAGCCAAGATTGGGGCAGGGGGCGGGACCAAGAC.

This clone was seen a handful of times. The gene symbols are mouse symbols. The read ends 3 residues before the CDR3 terminus; that terminus is restored from the germline J gene. This chain joins TRBV13-2 and TRBJ1-6, with D unclear. TRBJ1-6 is classed as an ORF, of uncertain function. Trimming stripped 0 bases from V and 8 bases from J, with 3 bases between. Germline-derived CDR1 and CDR2 are NNHNN and SYGAGS (reference sequence). The CDR3 has 12 residues. The CDR3 loop is CASGDADSPLYF. The covered CDR3 bases are TGTGCCAGCGGTGATGCAGATTCGCCC.

This clone was picked up a small number of times. Genes and germline come from the mouse. Coverage ceases 4 residues before the CDR3 finishes, and the germline J gene fills in the end. The rearrangement joins TRBV1 to TRBJ1-2, with TRBD1 identical over 8 bases. The CDR3 loop spans 15 amino acids. V lost 0 bases, J lost 3 bases, and 3 bases stayed unmatched. Germline CDR1 NSQYPW, CDR2 LRSPGD (reference sequence). The covered CDR3 bases are TGCACCTGCAGTGCAGAGGACAGGGAGGACTCC. As protein: CTCSAEDREDS. The entire CDR3 protein reads CTCSAEDREDSDYTF.

This clone came up many times. Mouse names are used for the genes. Other nucleotide sequences from this sample produce the same CDR3. The sequenced part of the CDR3 DNA is TGTGCCAGCAGCCAGAATAATTCGCCC. Amino acid sequence: CASSQNNSP. The entire CDR3 protein is CASSQNNSPLYF. The chain combines TRBV5 with TRBJ1-6, with D unresolved. The read terminates 3 residues ahead of where the CDR3 ends, so the germline J gene completes it. TRBJ1-6 qualifies as an ORF whose function is uncertain. The V gene lost 3 bases and the J gene lost 5 bases, with 2 bases spanning the gap. Germline CDR1 reads LGHNA; CDR2 reads YNLKQL (reference sequence). The CDR3 extends over 12 amino acids.

As concerns this clone: Gene and germline names: mouse. From the germline J gene comes the end of the CDR3, since the read stops 4 residues before it. At the DNA level, this CDR3 is encoded by other sequences in the same sample as well. This chain joins TRBV13-1 and TRBJ2-3; TRBD1 matches 9 bases. Losses at the gene ends were 2 bases for V and 1 base for J; bases not matched to a gene: 2. Germline CDR1 NSHNY, CDR2 SYGAGN. This CDR3 comprises 15 residues. The CDR3 DNA, read in part, is TGTGCCAGCAGTGAGGACAGGGGTGGTGCAGAA. It encodes CASSEDRGGAE. The CDR3 in its entirety is CASSEDRGGAETLYF.

In this sample, this clone turned up a few times. Genes here carry mouse names. Other nucleotide sequences from this sample produce the same CDR3. The sequenced CDR3 bases are TGTGCCAGCAGTCGACAGGGGACA. It encodes CASSRQGT. The entire CDR3 is CASSRQGTEVFF. The genes are TRBV19 and TRBJ1-1, with 8 bases identical to TRBD1. With the read ending 4 residues before the CDR3 end, the germline J gene is used to fill in that end. Germline values: CDR1 FNHDT, CDR2 SITEND (reference sequence). This CDR3 contains 12 residues.

On this clone: Any gene name here is a mouse gene name. The sequence runs out 4 residues before the end of the CDR3; the remainder is reconstructed from the germline J gene. V is TRBV13-2 and J is TRBJ2-3; 8 nucleotides agree with TRBD2. Trimming took 0 bases from V and 0 from J; bases not matched to a gene: 6. The CDR3 extends over 17 amino acids. Germline CDR1 NNHNN, CDR2 SYGAGS (reference sequence). The CDR3: CASGDAGGARSAETLYF. Partial CDR3 DNA: TGTGCCAGCGGTGATGCGGGGGGGGCGAGGAGTGCAGAA.

This clone has a handful of counts. Mouse germline and gene names are used. Sequencing ends 4 residues short of the CDR3 end; the germline J gene provides the rest. V is TRBV29 and J is TRBJ2-7, with TRBD1 matching over 7 bases. Per the germline V gene, CDR1 is MSHET and CDR2 is SYDVDS. The CDR3 spans 12 residues. This chain's CDR3 is CASHRDRYEQYF. CDR3 DNA, as far as it was read: TGTGCTAGCCACCGGGACAGATAT.

This clone occurred a few times. Mouse gene names and germline throughout. The CDR3 bases that were read are TGTGCCAGCAGTCGGGACAAAACAAACACA. As protein: CASSRDKTNT. The entire CDR3 reads CASSRDKTNTEVFF. The gene calls are TRBV13-1 and TRBJ1-1, with D possibly matching TRBD1 (6 bases). The read is 4 residues too short to cover the CDR3 end, so that end is filled in from the germline J gene. This CDR3 is built from 14 residues. Trimming cost V 4 bases and J 0 bases, with 10 bases left between them. Looked up from germline, CDR1 is NSHNY and CDR2 is SYGAGN.